This entry describes one T cell receptor (beta chain). Antigen: not known. Regarding time point: week 23, last vaccination. Every single dose of the vaccine, 300 ug of mutant IDH1 20-mer peptide, came with topical imiquimod. Each of the donors came in with new WHO grade 3 or 4 astrocytomas that were IDH1-mutant and ATRX-lost. The data derive from a study of a mutant IDH1 vaccine in newly diagnosed glioma. The overall study: Eight vaccinations were given in weeks 1, 3, 5, 7, 11, 15, 19 and 23. Once 4-6 weeks had passed after radiotherapy alone, vaccination started, or it started with temozolomide cycles.

Notes on the study in general: Apparently, pseudoprogression bore no relation to changes among the top peripheral T cell clonotypes.

Method: immunoSEQ multiplex PCR; TCRdb's copy keeps in-frame clones and lacks some. The sample includes 35,000 to 55,000 clones, approximately 84% of them seen just once. V was pared by 6 bases and J by 9 bases, with 12 bases between. From germline, CDR1 is SGHTA and CDR2 FQGTGA. The length of the CDR3 is 12 residues. Sequencing used PBMCs, obtained from a glioma patient whose treatment included an IDH1 peptide vaccine. The receptor comes from a woman between 18 and 29 years old with glioma. Some clones in this sample may be carry-over from other donors' samples. V gene TRBV7-3 combines with J gene TRBJ2-1; D tentatively reads TRBD1 or TRBD2 (5 bases each). The CDR3 nucleotides read TGTGCCAGCAGTTCAGTAGGGACTGAGCAGTTCTTC. Translating gives CASSSVGTEQFF.